This entry describes one T cell receptor beta chain. This record comes from a study of T cell changes during pregnancy in multiple sclerosis. Sequencing was performed with immunoSEQ multiplex PCR; in TCRdb, only in-frame clones are kept and a portion is missing. The sample consists of tens of thousands of clones, 80% to 95% of them appearing once. Germline V gives CDR1 MNHEY, CDR2 SMNVEV (reference sequence). V was pared by 5 bases and J by 2 bases, with 10 bases between. The CDR3 is made up of 14 amino acids. The chain combines TRBV27 with TRBJ1-5; no clear D. This clonotype was sampled from a female donor in good health, enrolled as a control in a pregnancy study. This sample comprised CD4+ T cells from peripheral blood mononuclear cells, obtained after pregnancy. CDR3 in amino acids: CASSRDVGNQPQHF. The CDR3 DNA reads as TGTGCCAGCAGTCGGGATGTCGGCAATCAGCCCCAGCATTTT.